This TCR beta chain was identified in a study of graft-versus-host responses after intestinal transplantation. CDR3 length equals 12 residues. CDR1 SNHLY and CDR2 FYNNEI come from the germline V gene. Deletions cut 3 bases from V and 5 bases from J, with 6 bases between. Overall study results and limits: High graft-versus-host to host-versus-graft T cell clonal ratios marked allografts of patients with graft-donor macrochimerism.

Sequencing used immunoSEQ multiplex PCR; TCRdb keeps in-frame clones, though not all of them. Of under 75,000 clones detected, 90% appear once; the ten largest clones hold about 4%. A remark on this clone: Antigen specificity is unknown.

This receptor was identified in a human donor who was the organ donor for an intestinal transplant. The chain is built from TRBV2 and TRBJ2-3, with D uncertain. Here the sequenced sample was unstimulated CD8+ T cells sorted from spleen or lymph node cells, taken before transplant. This CDR3 reads CASSDPGDTQYF. CDR3 DNA: TGTGCCAGCAGTGATCCGGGAGATACGCAGTATTTT. Drawing the rest from reference TRBV2 and TRBJ2-3, the complete variable domain is EPEVTQTPSHQVTQMGQEVILRCVPISNHLYFYWYRQILGQKVEFLVSFYNNEISEKSEIFDDQFSVERPDGSNFTLKIRSTKLEDSAMYFCASSDPGDTQYFGPGTRLTVL.